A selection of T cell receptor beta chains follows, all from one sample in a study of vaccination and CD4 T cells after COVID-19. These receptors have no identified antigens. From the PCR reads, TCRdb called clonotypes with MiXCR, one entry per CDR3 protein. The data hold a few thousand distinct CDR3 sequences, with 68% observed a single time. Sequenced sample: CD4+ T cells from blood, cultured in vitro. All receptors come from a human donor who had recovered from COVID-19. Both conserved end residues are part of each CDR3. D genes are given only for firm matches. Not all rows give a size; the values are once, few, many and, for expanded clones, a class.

cdr3_aa: CATSSLGSTEAFF
cdr3_nt: TGTGCCACCAGTTCATTAGGTAGCACTGAAGCTTTCTTT
j_call: TRBJ1-1
clone_size: few
d_call: NA
v_call: TRBV24-1
cdr3_length: 13

cdr3_aa: CASSPRSGAEAFF
cdr3_nt: TGTGCCAGCAGCCCTCGGTCCGGGGCTGAAGCTTTCTTT
j_call: TRBJ1-1
clone_size: few
d_call: NA
v_call: TRBV7-2
cdr3_length: 13

cdr3_aa: CSARRTAPLRDNSPLHF
cdr3_nt: TGCAGTGCTAGACGGACAGCTCCTCTCCGTGATAATTCACCCCTCCACTTT
j_call: TRBJ1-6
clone_size: NA
d_call: NA
v_call: TRBV20-1
cdr3_length: 17

cdr3_aa: CSATLPGAETQYF
cdr3_nt: TGCAGTGCGACTCTCCCCGGGGCAGAGACCCAGTACTTC
j_call: TRBJ2-5
clone_size: NA
d_call: NA
v_call: TRBV20-1
cdr3_length: 13

cdr3_aa: CASRGEGYTF
cdr3_nt: TGTGCCAGCCGAGGGGAAGGCTACACCTTC
j_call: TRBJ1-2
clone_size: once
d_call: NA
v_call: TRBV25-1
cdr3_length: 10

cdr3_aa: CASSLARGGTYEQYF
cdr3_nt: TGTGCCAGCAGCTTAGCTCGAGGGGGGACCTACGAGCAGTACTTC
j_call: TRBJ2-7
clone_size: NA
d_call: NA
v_call: TRBV7-9
cdr3_length: 15

cdr3_aa: CASSGQDSNQPQHF
cdr3_nt: TGTGCCAGCAGTGGGCAGGACAGTAATCAGCCCCAGCATTTT
j_call: TRBJ1-5
clone_size: NA
d_call: NA
v_call: TRBV6-1
cdr3_length: 14

cdr3_aa: CASSDAYEQYF
cdr3_nt: TGTGCCAGCAGTGACGCCTACGAGCAGTACTTC
j_call: TRBJ2-7
clone_size: NA
d_call: NA
v_call: TRBV25-1
cdr3_length: 11

cdr3_aa: CASSQWAGARGYTF
cdr3_nt: TGTGCCAGCAGCCAGTGGGCAGGAGCTAGGGGCTACACCTTC
j_call: TRBJ1-2
clone_size: NA
d_call: NA
v_call: TRBV5-4
cdr3_length: 14

cdr3_aa: CSARGPLRDQPQHF
cdr3_nt: TGCAGTGCTAGAGGGCCTTTACGGGATCAGCCCCAGCATTTT
j_call: TRBJ1-5
clone_size: NA
d_call: NA
v_call: TRBV20-1
cdr3_length: 14

cdr3_aa: CASRSQTGSYEQYF
cdr3_nt: TGTGCCAGCAGAAGCCAGACAGGGAGCTACGAGCAGTACTTC
j_call: TRBJ2-7
clone_size: NA
d_call: TRBD1
v_call: TRBV27
cdr3_length: 14

cdr3_aa: CASGTGVVGELFF
cdr3_nt: TGTGCCAGCGGCACAGGGGTCGTCGGGGAGCTGTTTTTT
j_call: TRBJ2-2
clone_size: few
d_call: TRBD1
v_call: TRBV2
cdr3_length: 13

cdr3_aa: CASSFLGKETQYF
cdr3_nt: TGTGCCAGCAGCTTTCTGGGAAAAGAGACCCAGTACTTC
j_call: TRBJ2-5
clone_size: NA
d_call: NA
v_call: TRBV7-9
cdr3_length: 13

cdr3_aa: CASTNRAQGFHEQYF
cdr3_nt: TGTGCCAGCACTAATAGGGCACAGGGGTTCCACGAGCAGTACTTC
j_call: TRBJ2-7
clone_size: NA
d_call: TRBD1
v_call: TRBV7-2
cdr3_length: 15

cdr3_aa: CASSSGHPYEQYF
cdr3_nt: TGTGCCAGCAGTTCAGGACACCCCTACGAGCAGTACTTC
j_call: TRBJ2-7
clone_size: NA
d_call: NA
v_call: TRBV7-9
cdr3_length: 13

cdr3_aa: CATSREGLGLGSYEQYF
cdr3_nt: TGTGCCACCAGCAGAGAGGGATTGGGGCTAGGGTCCTACGAGCAGTACTTC
j_call: TRBJ2-7
clone_size: NA
d_call: NA
v_call: TRBV15
cdr3_length: 17

cdr3_aa: CASSLAGRLNQPQHF
cdr3_nt: TGTGCCAGCAGCTTAGCGGGGCGCCTCAATCAGCCCCAGCATTTT
j_call: TRBJ1-5
clone_size: NA
d_call: NA
v_call: TRBV7-2
cdr3_length: 15

cdr3_aa: CATSREGPGKVIGTEAFF
cdr3_nt: TGTGCCACCAGCAGAGAGGGTCCAGGGAAGGTAATTGGGACTGAAGCTTTCTTT
j_call: TRBJ1-1
clone_size: NA
d_call: NA
v_call: TRBV15
cdr3_length: 18

cdr3_aa: CASRQGGAVNTEAFF
cdr3_nt: TGTGCCAGCAGACAAGGGGGGGCCGTTAACACTGAAGCTTTCTTT
j_call: TRBJ1-1
clone_size: NA
d_call: NA
v_call: TRBV6-1
cdr3_length: 15

cdr3_aa: CSARGGDQPQHF
cdr3_nt: TGCAGTGCTAGAGGTGGGGATCAGCCCCAGCATTTT
j_call: TRBJ1-5
clone_size: NA
d_call: NA
v_call: TRBV20-1
cdr3_length: 12

cdr3_aa: CAITTGGDYGYTF
cdr3_nt: TGTGCCATCACTACAGGGGGAGACTATGGCTACACCTTC
j_call: TRBJ1-2
clone_size: large
d_call: TRBD1
v_call: TRBV10-3
cdr3_length: 13

cdr3_aa: CASSLPLWGAEAFF
cdr3_nt: TGTGCCAGCAGCTTACCCCTCTGGGGGGCTGAAGCTTTCTTT
j_call: TRBJ1-1
clone_size: NA
d_call: NA
v_call: TRBV7-9
cdr3_length: 14

cdr3_aa: CSARVGPGGPFYNQPQHF
cdr3_nt: TGCAGTGCTAGAGTCGGACCCGGGGGACCGTTTTACAATCAGCCCCAGCATTTT
j_call: TRBJ1-5
clone_size: NA
d_call: NA
v_call: TRBV20-1
cdr3_length: 18

cdr3_aa: CATTGNQPQHF
cdr3_nt: TGTGCCACCACAGGGAATCAGCCCCAGCATTTT
j_call: TRBJ1-5
clone_size: few
d_call: NA
v_call: TRBV28
cdr3_length: 11

cdr3_aa: CASRRGEYKGYTF
cdr3_nt: TGTGCCAGCAGGAGGGGGGAATATAAGGGCTACACCTTC
j_call: TRBJ1-2
clone_size: NA
d_call: NA
v_call: TRBV5-4
cdr3_length: 13

cdr3_aa: CASSKQGASGNTIYF
cdr3_nt: TGTGCCAGCAGCAAACAGGGGGCGTCGGGAAACACCATATATTTT
j_call: TRBJ1-3
clone_size: NA
d_call: TRBD1
v_call: TRBV7-9
cdr3_length: 15

cdr3_aa: CASSPRLSNQPQHF
cdr3_nt: TGTGCCAGCAGCCCCCGACTTAGCAATCAGCCCCAGCATTTT
j_call: TRBJ1-5
clone_size: NA
d_call: NA
v_call: TRBV6-1
cdr3_length: 14

cdr3_aa: CASSWTLAEAFF
cdr3_nt: TGTGCCAGCAGTTGGACACTGGCTGAAGCTTTCTTT
j_call: TRBJ1-1
clone_size: NA
d_call: NA
v_call: TRBV6-5
cdr3_length: 12

cdr3_aa: CASSLPRGGLGEQFF
cdr3_nt: TGTGCCAGCAGCTTGCCCCGGGGGGGCCTGGGTGAGCAGTTCTTC
j_call: TRBJ2-1
clone_size: NA
d_call: TRBD2
v_call: TRBV11-1
cdr3_length: 15

cdr3_aa: CASSSPQGPTYNEQFF
cdr3_nt: TGTGCCAGCAGTTCCCCCCAGGGGCCAACCTACAATGAGCAGTTCTTC
j_call: TRBJ2-1
clone_size: NA
d_call: NA
v_call: TRBV25-1
cdr3_length: 16

cdr3_aa: CASSLPGGREQYF
cdr3_nt: TGTGCCAGCAGCTTACCAGGGGGCCGGGAGCAGTACTTC
j_call: TRBJ2-7
clone_size: medium-sized
d_call: TRBD1
v_call: TRBV11-2
cdr3_length: 13

cdr3_aa: CSARDPIHEQFF
cdr3_nt: TGCAGTGCTAGAGATCCGATCCATGAGCAGTTCTTC
j_call: TRBJ2-1
clone_size: NA
d_call: NA
v_call: TRBV20-1
cdr3_length: 12